Below are 29 T cell receptor beta chains sequenced from a single sample in a study of T cell responses to AZD1222 COVID-19 vaccine. Repertoires were generated with immunoSEQ multiplex PCR, while TCRdb's copy carries only in-frame clones and drops some. This sample carries some 100,000 clones, about 89% of them seen once, and the ten largest clones take 10%. The sequencing here drew on peripheral blood, taken 28 days after the second AZD1222 dose. Source of these receptors: an adult who received the AZD1222 COVID-19 vaccine.

The rearrangement joins TRBV4-1 to TRBJ2-2; TRBD2 might be the D (5 bases). Germline V gene lookup returns CDR1 MGHRA and CDR2 YSYEKL. The CDR3 contains 16 residues. V lost 1 base and J lost 0, with 9 bases in between. In DNA form, the CDR3 reads TGCGCCAGCAGCCAAGGCGGGCAGTCGAACACCGGGGAGCTGTTTTTT. Protein product: CASSQGGQSNTGELFF.

The V gene is TRBV19, the J gene TRBJ1-1, with 9 bases fitting TRBD1. Germline trimming cut 6 bases from V and 0 bases from J; bases unmatched to any gene: 14. The germline V gene has CDR1 LNHDA and CDR2 SQIVND (reference sequence). CDR3 size: 18 residues. CDR3 DNA: TGTGCCAGTAGACGGACACAGGGGGCCTTTTTTATGAACACTGAAGCTTTCTTT. Its protein product is CASRRTQGAFFMNTEAFF.

The chain recombines TRBV15 with TRBJ2-7; no definite D call. Looked up from germline, CDR1 is LNHNV and CDR2 is YYDKDF (reference sequence). V lost 5 bases to trimming and J lost 7 bases, with 15 bases between them. The CDR3 has 13 residues. In DNA form, the CDR3 reads TGTGCCACCAGCTCTACCTGGGAAGGAGAGCAGTACTTC. The encoded protein is CATSSTWEGEQYF.

J is TRBJ1-2 and V is TRBV29-1, with TRBD1 matching over 9 bases. This CDR3 is 14 amino acids long. Trimming took 3 bases from V and 5 from J; bases not matched to a gene: 7. CDR1 and CDR2 (germline): SQVTM, ANQGSEA. The CDR3 sequence: CSVDGGQGVYGYTF. For the CDR3, the DNA is TGCAGCGTTGATGGGGGACAGGGTGTGTATGGCTACACCTTC. Based on the CDR3 plus reference TRBV29-1 and TRBJ1-2, the full variable domain is SAVISQKPSRDICQRGTSLTIQCQVDSQVTMMFWYRQQPGQSLTLIATANQGSEATYESGFVIDKFPISRPNLTFSTLTVSNMSPEDSSIYLCSVDGGQGVYGYTFGSGTRLTVV.

The chain carries TRBV29-1 and TRBJ2-7; 9 bases agree with TRBD1. V gave up 1 base and J gave up 1 base; unmatched junction bases: 8. The length of the CDR3 is 16 residues. Germline V CDR1 and CDR2: SQVTM, ANQGSEA. CDR3 protein: CSVEGLGGQGSYEQYF. The CDR3 nucleotides are TGCAGCGTTGAAGGGCTGGGGGGACAGGGTTCCTACGAGCAGTACTTC.

This chain uses TRBV11-2 with TRBJ2-3; the match to TRBD2 covers 8 bases. V trimming: 6 bases; J trimming: 3 bases; junction bases outside the gene matches: 8. Germline V gene data show CDR1 as SGHAT and CDR2 as FQNNGV. CDR3 length: 15 residues. The CDR3 spells CASSQAGATTDTQYF. CDR3 bases: TGTGCCAGCAGTCAAGCGGGAGCTACGACAGATACGCAGTATTTT.

This chain links TRBV11-2 with TRBJ2-1; 7 bases are shared with TRBD2. Germline assignment: CDR1 SGHAT and CDR2 FQNNGV. CDR3 size: 17 residues. Trimming cost V 5 bases and J 0 bases; bases outside gene matches: 10. The CDR3, as DNA: TGTGCCAGCAGCGGTAGCGGGTTCAAACGCTCCTACAATGAGCAGTTCTTC. This sequence encodes CASSGSGFKRSYNEQFF.

This rearrangement joins TRBV6-2 or TRBV6-3 to TRBJ1-5, with 9 bases matching TRBD1. The CDR3 consists of 16 residues. Germline-derived CDR1 and CDR2 are MNHEY and SVGEGT. Losses at the gene ends were 4 bases for V and 4 bases for J; bases not matched to a gene: 8. CDR3 bases: TGTGCCAGCAGTTGGGACCCGGGACAGGGAAATCAGCCCCAGCATTTT. Translated: CASSWDPGQGNQPQHF.

The chain couples TRBV5-1 to TRBJ1-2, with TRBD1 identical over 9 bases. Trimming removed 5 bases from V and 4 bases from J; junction bases left unmatched: 9. Germline V CDR1 and CDR2: SGHRS, YFSETQ. The CDR3 extends over 15 amino acids. The CDR3 is CASRGPGQGGYGYTF. DNA for the CDR3: TGCGCCAGCAGGGGACCGGGACAGGGTGGCTATGGCTACACCTTC.

The rearrangement uses TRBV4-1 and TRBJ2-3; TRBD1 aligns across 11 bases. Germline V lookup: CDR1 MGHRA, CDR2 YSYEKL. This CDR3 has 15 amino acids. V lost 0 bases, J lost 6 bases, and 2 bases stayed unmatched. CDR3 nucleotides: TGCGCCAGCAGCCAAGATGGGACAGGGGGGGATACGCAGTATTTT. Translation gives CASSQDGTGGDTQYF.

J is TRBJ1-5 and V is TRBV11-2; possible D gene TRBD1, 5 bases. Trimming cost V 5 bases and J 5 bases, with 16 bases left between them. The germline gives CDR1 SGHAT, CDR2 FQNNGV. The CDR3 loop spans 15 amino acids. This chain's CDR3 is CASSKNQGGDQPQHF. In DNA form, the CDR3 reads TGTGCCAGCAGCAAAAATCAGGGTGGGGATCAGCCCCAGCATTTT.

V and J are TRBV5-5 and TRBJ1-1; D unclear. Trimming removed 4 bases from V and 3 bases from J, with 1 base in between. The CDR3 totals 10 residues. CDR1 and CDR2 from the germline V gene are SGHKS and YYEKEE (reference sequence). This chain's CDR3 is CASSDTEAFF. DNA of the CDR3: TGTGCCAGCAGCGACACTGAAGCTTTCTTT.

This chain's CDR3 is CSAAGGLAVNKGEQFF. The CDR3 DNA reads TGCAGCGCCGCGGGGGGACTAGCGGTGAATAAGGGTGAGCAGTTCTTC. This sequence joins TRBV29-1 and TRBJ2-1; 11 nucleotides agree with TRBD2. The CDR3 consists of 16 residues. The ends lost 7 bases at V and 9 bases at J; junction bases unmatched: 17. CDR1 is SQVTM and CDR2 is ANQGSEA in the germline V gene.

This chain links TRBV19 with TRBJ1-1, with 9 bases aligning to TRBD1. V lost 0 bases and J lost 6; bases outside the gene matches: 5. The germline V gene has CDR1 LNHDA and CDR2 SQIVND (reference sequence). This CDR3 is built from 15 residues. CDR3 loop: CASSIDGTGRAEAFF. In DNA form, the CDR3 reads TGTGCCAGTAGTATAGATGGGACAGGGCGGGCTGAAGCTTTCTTT.

The chain carries TRBV7-2 and TRBJ2-5, with no clear D. The CDR3 is 12 amino acids. CDR1 is SGHTA and CDR2 is FQGNSA in the germline V gene. V was pared by 1 base and J by 4 bases, with 4 bases between. This CDR3 reads CASSLVAETQYF. DNA of the CDR3: TGTGCCAGCAGCTTAGTCGCAGAGACCCAGTACTTC.

This sequence joins TRBV2 and TRBJ2-2, with 7 bases fitting TRBD1. V dropped 8 bases and J dropped 1; count of bases not matched to a gene: 1. In germline, CDR1 is SNHLY, CDR2 FYNNEI. The CDR3 has 13 residues. In nucleotides, the CDR3 is TGTGCCAGCCACAGGGGGAACACCGGGGAGCTGTTTTTT. Translating it yields CASHRGNTGELFF. Full variable domain (remainder filled in from reference TRBV2 and TRBJ2-2): EPEVTQTPSHQVTQMGQEVILRCVPISNHLYFYWYRQILGQKVEFLVSFYNNEISEKSEIFDDQFSVERPDGSNFTLKIRSTKLEDSAMYFCASHRGNTGELFFGEGSRLTVL.

J is TRBJ2-3 and V is TRBV6-4; no clear D gene. The CDR3 covers 13 residues. The V and J ends lost 1 base and 0 bases respectively, with 2 bases between them. Looked up from germline, CDR1 is MRHNA and CDR2 is SNTAGT. CDR3 residues: CASSDWSTDTQYF. In nucleotides, the CDR3 is TGTGCCAGCAGTGACTGGAGCACAGATACGCAGTATTTT.

The chain couples TRBV24-1 to TRBJ2-3; 7 positions agree with TRBD2. V dropped 4 bases and J dropped 0; count of bases not matched to a gene: 3. This CDR3 is 15 amino acids long. Germline loops: CDR1 KGHDR, CDR2 SFDVKD. The CDR3 DNA reads as TGTGCCACCAGTGAACTGACTAGCAGCACAGATACGCAGTATTTT. This sequence encodes CATSELTSSTDTQYF.

The rearrangement links TRBV5-6 to TRBJ1-5, with D hard to call. This CDR3 has 14 residues. The germline V and J ends were trimmed by 1 base and 1 base, with 6 bases remaining between them. Looked up from germline, CDR1 is SGHDT and CDR2 is YYEEEE. The CDR3 here is CASSLPGSNQPQHF. CDR3 nucleotides: TGTGCCAGCAGCTTGCCGGGAAGCAATCAGCCCCAGCATTTT.

In nucleotides, the CDR3 is TGTGCCATCAGTGAAATTCTTGGGGGAAGGGATGGCTACACCTTC. Residues: CAISEILGGRDGYTF. The gene calls are TRBV10-3 and TRBJ1-2, with D possibly matching TRBD1 (5 bases). Between the trimmed V and J ends, which lost 3 bases and 6 bases, there was a span of 17 bases. Germline CDR1 and CDR2: ENHRY and SYGVKD. CDR3 length: 15 amino acids.

The J gene is TRBJ2-7, the V gene TRBV29-1; TRBD1 matches at 8 bases. This CDR3 is built from 12 residues. Germline CDR1 SQVTM, CDR2 ANQGSEA. V lost 6 bases and J lost 3; bases outside the gene matches: 4. Here the CDR3 DNA reads TGCAGCGTGGGGACAGGAAGCTACGAGCAGTACTTC. It yields the protein CSVGTGSYEQYF.

In DNA, the CDR3 is TGTGCCAGCAGGTGGTCAGAGGGCTACGAGCAGTACTTC. It encodes CASRWSEGYEQYF. V usage is TRBV7-9 and J usage is TRBJ2-7; D may be TRBD2 (5 bases). V gave up 6 bases and J gave up 3 bases, with 12 bases separating them. CDR3 length: 13 residues. Germline CDR1 is SEHNR and CDR2 is FQNEAQ (reference sequence). Variable domain in full (rest from reference TRBV7-9 and TRBJ2-7): DTGVSQNPRHKITKRGQNVTFRCDPISEHNRLYWYRQTLGQGPEFLTYFQNEAQLEKSRLLSDRFSAERPKGSFSTLEIQRTEQGDSAMYLCASRWSEGYEQYFGPGTRLTVT.

The chain is built from TRBV25-1 and TRBJ2-7; 8 bases map to TRBD2. With V trimmed by 4 bases and J by 2 bases, 10 bases remained unmatched. Germline assignment: CDR1 MGHDK and CDR2 SYGVNS. This CDR3 is built from 16 residues. CDR3 in DNA: TGTGCCAGCAGTGTTCCTGAGCGGGGGAGCGCCTACGAGCAGTACTTC. Its translation is CASSVPERGSAYEQYF.

The chain uses TRBV4-1 and TRBJ1-3; no clear D. The V end was cut by 4 bases, the J end by 0 bases, with 13 bases between. CDR3 length: 16 amino acids. Germline CDR1 reads MGHRA; CDR2 reads YSYEKL. CDR3 sequence (DNA): TGCGCCAGCAGCCCCCTGGGAAGAGCCTCTGGAAACACCATATATTTT. Amino acids: CASSPLGRASGNTIYF.

This rearrangement joins TRBV7-2 to TRBJ2-7; 8 bases are shared with TRBD1. The CDR3 spans 14 residues. CDR1 is SGHTA, CDR2 FQGNSA, per germline. V lost 0 bases to trimming and J lost 7 bases; unmatched junction nucleotides: 5. DNA for the CDR3: TGTGCCAGCAGCTTAGCGGTTACAGGGGGAGAGCAGTACTTC. Amino acid sequence: CASSLAVTGGEQYF. The full variable domain, rest sourced from reference TRBV7-2 and TRBJ2-7, is GAGVSQSPSNKVTEKGKDVELRCDPISGHTALYWYRQSLGQGLEFLIYFQGNSAPDKSGLPSDRFSAERTGGSVSTLTIQRTQQEDSAVYLCASSLAVTGGEQYFGPGTRLTVT.

V gene TRBV5-1 combines with J gene TRBJ2-2, with D maybe TRBD1 (6 bases). Trimming removed 1 base from V and 0 bases from J, with 7 bases in between. The germline gives CDR1 SGHRS, CDR2 YFSETQ. The CDR3 runs 15 residues. CDR3 coding DNA: TGCGCCAGCAGCTTGACAGGGACGAACACCGGGGAGCTGTTTTTT. Its translation is CASSLTGTNTGELFF.

The chain recombines TRBV3-1 (or the pseudogene TRBV3-2) with TRBJ2-7; 9 bases match TRBD2. This CDR3 has 15 residues. Trimming at V came to 3 bases and at J to 0 bases, leaving 3 bases not matched to a gene. Per the germline V gene, CDR1 is LGHDT and CDR2 is YNNKEL (reference sequence). CDR3 amino acids: CASSHASGVSYEQYF. The CDR3 DNA reads TGTGCCAGCAGCCATGCTAGCGGGGTCTCCTACGAGCAGTACTTC.

V usage is TRBV5-4 and J usage is TRBJ2-7; D possibly corresponds to TRBD2 (6 bases). Germline lookup yields CDR1 SGHNT and CDR2 YYREEE (reference sequence). The germline V and J ends were trimmed by 2 bases and 2 bases, with 8 bases remaining between them. The CDR3 runs 13 residues. The CDR3, as DNA: TGTGCCAGCAGCTTCGGGGGAACCTACGAGCAGTACTTC. Translated: CASSFGGTYEQYF.

This sequence joins TRBV7-8 and TRBJ1-1; TRBD1 matches 7 bases. V lost 5 bases to trimming and J lost 5 bases; unmatched junction nucleotides: 8. This CDR3 is built from 14 residues. Germline values: CDR1 SGHVS, CDR2 FQNEAQ. The CDR3 sequence is CASSSRQGGTEAFF. The CDR3 region has the DNA TGTGCCAGCAGCAGCCGACAGGGTGGGACTGAAGCTTTCTTT.